The 2 T cell receptor beta chains below come from one sample, sequenced in a study of CD8 T cells in ankylosing spondylitis. Study observations and caveats: For ankylosing spondylitis blood, a TCR beta motif of roughly 8 highly homologous variants appeared characteristic.

Antigen specificity for these receptors is unknown. MiXCR was run by TCRdb on the 5' RACE reads, yielding one entry per CDR3 protein. The sample shows approximately 300,000 distinct CDR3 sequences, 8% of them seen only once. Material for sequencing was blood, either unsorted or a sorted T cell fraction (not recorded which). These receptors came from a male donor with ankylosing spondylitis.

This clonotype was counted a few times. The J gene is TRBJ2-7, the V gene TRBV30; D is perhaps TRBD2 (6 bases). The CDR3 length is 13 residues. Germline lookup yields CDR1 GTSNPN and CDR2 SVGIG (reference sequence). The V end lost 2 bases, the J end lost 3 bases, and 11 bases lay between the germline ends. CDR3 bases: TGTGCCTGGAGTCCGGGACTCTTCTACGAGCAGTACTTC. Translation: CAWSPGLFYEQYF.

This clonotype has just a few counts. The V and J genes are TRBV7-2 and TRBJ2-3; the match to TRBD2 covers 14 bases. Losses at the gene ends were 3 bases for V and 3 bases for J; bases not matched to a gene: 5. Germline V gene data show CDR1 as SGHTA and CDR2 as FQGNSA. The CDR3 is 17 residues long. CDR3 in DNA: TGTGCCAGCAGCTTTGTAGGACTAGCGGGAGGAACAGATACGCAGTATTTT. Amino acid sequence: CASSFVGLAGGTDTQYF.